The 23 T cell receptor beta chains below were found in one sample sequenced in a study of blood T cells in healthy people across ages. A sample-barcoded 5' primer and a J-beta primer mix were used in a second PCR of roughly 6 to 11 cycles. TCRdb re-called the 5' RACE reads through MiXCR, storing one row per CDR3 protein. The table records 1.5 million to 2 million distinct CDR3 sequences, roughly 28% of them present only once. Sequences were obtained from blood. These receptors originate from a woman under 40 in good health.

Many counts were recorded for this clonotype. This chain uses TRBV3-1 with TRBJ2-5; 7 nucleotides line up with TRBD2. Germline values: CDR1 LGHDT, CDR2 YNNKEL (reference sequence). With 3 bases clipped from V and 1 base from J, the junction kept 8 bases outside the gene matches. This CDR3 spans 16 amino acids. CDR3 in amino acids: CASSHRGSGTQETQYF. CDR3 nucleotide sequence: TGTGCCAGCAGCCATCGCGGGAGCGGGACCCAAGAGACCCAGTACTTC.

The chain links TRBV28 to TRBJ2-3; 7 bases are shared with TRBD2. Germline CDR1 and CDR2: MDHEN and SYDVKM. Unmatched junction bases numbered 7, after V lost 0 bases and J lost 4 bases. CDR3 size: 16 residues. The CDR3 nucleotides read TGTGCCAGCAGTTTATGGGGGAGGGGAAGGGCAGATACGCAGTATTTT. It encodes CASSLWGRGRADTQYF.

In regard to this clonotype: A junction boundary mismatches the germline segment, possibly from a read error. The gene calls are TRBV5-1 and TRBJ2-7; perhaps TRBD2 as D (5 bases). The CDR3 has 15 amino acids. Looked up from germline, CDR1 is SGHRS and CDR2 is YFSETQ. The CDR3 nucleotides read TGCGCCGGCAGCCCACCCCTGGCGGGTAACTACGAGCAGTACTTC. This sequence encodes CAGSPPLAGNYEQYF.

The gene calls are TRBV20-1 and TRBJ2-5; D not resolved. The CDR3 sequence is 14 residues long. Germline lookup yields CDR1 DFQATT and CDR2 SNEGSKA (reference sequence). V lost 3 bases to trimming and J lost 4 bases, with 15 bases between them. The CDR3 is CSASQPGRPETQYF. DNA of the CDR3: TGCAGTGCTAGCCAACCAGGCCGACCAGAGACCCAGTACTTC.

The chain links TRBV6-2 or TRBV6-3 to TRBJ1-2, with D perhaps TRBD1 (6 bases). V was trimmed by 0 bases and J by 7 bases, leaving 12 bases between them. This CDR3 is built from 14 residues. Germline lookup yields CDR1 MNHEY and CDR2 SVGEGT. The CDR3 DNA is TGTGCCAGCAGTTACTCGACAGGTGCAATTGGCTACACCTTC. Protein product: CASSYSTGAIGYTF.

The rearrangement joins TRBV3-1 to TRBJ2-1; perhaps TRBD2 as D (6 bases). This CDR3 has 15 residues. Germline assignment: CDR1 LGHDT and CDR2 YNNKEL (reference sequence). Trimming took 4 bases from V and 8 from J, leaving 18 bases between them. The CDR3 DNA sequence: TGTGCCAGCAGCCCCTTAGGGACTCCCTCTGATGAGCAGTTCTTC. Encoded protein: CASSPLGTPSDEQFF.

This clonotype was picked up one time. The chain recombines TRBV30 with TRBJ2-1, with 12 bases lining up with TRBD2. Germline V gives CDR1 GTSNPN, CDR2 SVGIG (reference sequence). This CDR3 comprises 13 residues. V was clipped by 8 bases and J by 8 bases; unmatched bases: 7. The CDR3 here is CARSSGRAYEQFF. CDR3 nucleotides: TGTGCCAGGTCTAGCGGGAGGGCCTATGAGCAGTTCTTC.

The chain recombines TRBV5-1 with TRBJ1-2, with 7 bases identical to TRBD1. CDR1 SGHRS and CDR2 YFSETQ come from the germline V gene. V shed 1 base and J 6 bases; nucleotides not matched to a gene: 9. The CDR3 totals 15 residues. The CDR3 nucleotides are TGCGCCAGCAGCTTGCCCGCGACCGGGACAGATGGCTACACCTTC. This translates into CASSLPATGTDGYTF. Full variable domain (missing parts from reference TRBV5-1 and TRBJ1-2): KAGVTQTPRYLIKTRGQQVTLSCSPISGHRSVSWYQQTPGQGLQFLFEYFSETQRNKGNFPGRFSGRQFSNSRSEMNVSTLELGDSALYLCASSLPATGTDGYTFGSGTRLTVV.

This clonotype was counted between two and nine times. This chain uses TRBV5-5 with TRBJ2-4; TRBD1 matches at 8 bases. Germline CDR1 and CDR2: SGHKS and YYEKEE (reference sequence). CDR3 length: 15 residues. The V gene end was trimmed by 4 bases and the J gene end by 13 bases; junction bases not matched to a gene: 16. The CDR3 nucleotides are TGTGCCAGCAGCACGGGACAGGACACCTTGGGGGAGCAGTACTTC. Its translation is CASSTGQDTLGEQYF.

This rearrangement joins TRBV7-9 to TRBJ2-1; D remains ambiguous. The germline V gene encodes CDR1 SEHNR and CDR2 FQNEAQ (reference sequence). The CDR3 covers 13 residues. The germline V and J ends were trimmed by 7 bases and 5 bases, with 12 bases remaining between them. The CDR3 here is CASIPDRHNEQFF. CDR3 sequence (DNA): TGTGCCAGCATCCCTGACCGACACAATGAGCAGTTCTTC. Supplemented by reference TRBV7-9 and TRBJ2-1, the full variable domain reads DTGVSQNPRHKITKRGQNVTFRCDPISEHNRLYWYRQTLGQGPEFLTYFQNEAQLEKSRLLSDRFSAERPKGSFSTLEIQRTEQGDSAMYLCASIPDRHNEQFFGPGTRLTVL.

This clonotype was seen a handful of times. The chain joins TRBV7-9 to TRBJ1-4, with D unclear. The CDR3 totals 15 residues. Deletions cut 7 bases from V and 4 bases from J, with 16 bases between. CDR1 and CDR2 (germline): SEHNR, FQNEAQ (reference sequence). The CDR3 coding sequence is TGTGCCAGCACCCGGACGACGGAAGATAATGAAAAACTGTTTTTT. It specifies CASTRTTEDNEKLFF.

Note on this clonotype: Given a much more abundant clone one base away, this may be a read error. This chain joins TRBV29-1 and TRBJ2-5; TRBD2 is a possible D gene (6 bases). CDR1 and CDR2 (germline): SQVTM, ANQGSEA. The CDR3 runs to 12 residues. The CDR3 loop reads CGFRLDQETQYF. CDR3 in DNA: TGCGGCTTCAGACTAGACCAAGAGACCCAGTACTTC.

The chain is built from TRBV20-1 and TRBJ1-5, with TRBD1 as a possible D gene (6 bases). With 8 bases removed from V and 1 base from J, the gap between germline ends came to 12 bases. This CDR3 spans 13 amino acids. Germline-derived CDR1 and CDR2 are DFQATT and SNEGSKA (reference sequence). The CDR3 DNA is TGCAGTACTGCCCAGGGGAGCAATCAGCCCCAGCATTTT. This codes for CSTAQGSNQPQHF.

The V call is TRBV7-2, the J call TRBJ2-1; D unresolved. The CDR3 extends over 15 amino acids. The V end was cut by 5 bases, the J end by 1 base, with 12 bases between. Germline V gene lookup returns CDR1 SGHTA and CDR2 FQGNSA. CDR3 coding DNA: TGTGCCAGCAGCCTCCTTCGGGTGTCCTACAATGAGCAGTTCTTC. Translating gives CASSLLRVSYNEQFF.

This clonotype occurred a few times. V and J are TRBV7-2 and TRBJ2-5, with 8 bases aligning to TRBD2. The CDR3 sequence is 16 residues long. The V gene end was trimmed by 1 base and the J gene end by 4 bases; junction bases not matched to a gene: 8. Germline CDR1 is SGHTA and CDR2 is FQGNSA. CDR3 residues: CASSLGGAGGRETQYF. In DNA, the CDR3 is TGTGCCAGCAGCTTAGGAGGCGCGGGAGGAAGAGAGACCCAGTACTTC.

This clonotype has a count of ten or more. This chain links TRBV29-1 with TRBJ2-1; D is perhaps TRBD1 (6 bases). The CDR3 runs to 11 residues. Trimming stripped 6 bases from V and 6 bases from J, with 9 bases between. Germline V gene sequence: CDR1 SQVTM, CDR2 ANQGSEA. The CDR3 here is CSVDRSNEQFF. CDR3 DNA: TGCAGCGTGGACAGAAGCAATGAGCAGTTCTTC.

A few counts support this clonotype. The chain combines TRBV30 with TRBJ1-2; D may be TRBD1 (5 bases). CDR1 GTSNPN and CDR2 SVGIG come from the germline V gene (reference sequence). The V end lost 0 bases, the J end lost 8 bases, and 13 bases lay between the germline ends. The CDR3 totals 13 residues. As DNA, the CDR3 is TGTGCCTGGAGTGTAATGGCGGGGGACGGCTACACCTTC. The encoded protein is CAWSVMAGDGYTF.

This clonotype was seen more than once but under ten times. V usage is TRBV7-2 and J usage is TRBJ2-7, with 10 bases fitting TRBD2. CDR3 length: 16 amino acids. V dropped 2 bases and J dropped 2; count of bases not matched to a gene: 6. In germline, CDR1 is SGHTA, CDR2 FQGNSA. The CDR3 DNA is TGTGCCAGCAGCTTACGATGGACTAGCGGCACCTACGAGCAGTACTTC. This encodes CASSLRWTSGTYEQYF.

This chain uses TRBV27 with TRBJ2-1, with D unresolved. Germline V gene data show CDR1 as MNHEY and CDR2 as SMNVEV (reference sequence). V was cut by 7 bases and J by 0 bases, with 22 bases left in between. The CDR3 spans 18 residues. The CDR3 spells CASTPWNTRRSSYNEQFF. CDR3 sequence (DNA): TGTGCCAGCACCCCCTGGAACACTCGGAGAAGCTCCTACAATGAGCAGTTCTTC.

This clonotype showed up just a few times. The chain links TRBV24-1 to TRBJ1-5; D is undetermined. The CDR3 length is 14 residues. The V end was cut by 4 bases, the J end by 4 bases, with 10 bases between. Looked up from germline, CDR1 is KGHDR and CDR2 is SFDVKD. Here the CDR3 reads CATSDLNGNQPQHF. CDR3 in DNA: TGTGCCACCAGTGACCTAAACGGGAATCAGCCCCAGCATTTT.

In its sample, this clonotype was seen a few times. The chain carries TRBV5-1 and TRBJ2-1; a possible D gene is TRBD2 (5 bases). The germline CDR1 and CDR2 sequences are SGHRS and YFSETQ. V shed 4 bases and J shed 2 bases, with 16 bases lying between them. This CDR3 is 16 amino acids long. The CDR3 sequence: CASSRMTEVAYNEQFF. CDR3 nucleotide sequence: TGCGCCAGCAGCCGAATGACGGAGGTCGCCTACAATGAGCAGTTCTTC.

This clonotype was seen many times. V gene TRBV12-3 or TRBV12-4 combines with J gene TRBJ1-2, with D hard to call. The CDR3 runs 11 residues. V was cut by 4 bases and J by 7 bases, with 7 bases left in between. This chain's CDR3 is CASSWGIGYTF. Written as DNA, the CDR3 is TGTGCCAGCAGTTGGGGTATTGGCTACACCTTC.

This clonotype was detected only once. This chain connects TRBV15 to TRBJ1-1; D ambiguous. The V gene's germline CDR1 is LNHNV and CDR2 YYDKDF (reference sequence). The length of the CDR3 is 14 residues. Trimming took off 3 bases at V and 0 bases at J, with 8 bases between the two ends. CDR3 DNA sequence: TGTGCCACCAGCAGGGAGATCTTGAACACTGAAGCTTTCTTT. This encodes CATSREILNTEAFF.